What follows are 14 T cell receptor beta chains derived from one specimen sequenced in a study of cytomegalovirus exposure and HLA in healthy donors. The PCR ran on 60 Vbeta and 13 Jbeta primers. The table came from immunoSEQ multiplex PCR; TCRdb's copy has only in-frame clones and leaves some out. The data contain some 150,000 clones, more than 75% of them singletons. Sequenced material: PBMCs. These receptors were collected from a woman aged 18-29 years in good health and CMV-seronegative.

The chain links TRBV7-8 to TRBJ2-3; the match to TRBD2 covers 13 bases. J gave up 8 bases and V 5 bases, and 10 bases lay outside the gene matches. The CDR3 runs to 16 residues. Per the germline V gene, CDR1 is SGHVS and CDR2 is FQNEAQ. CDR3 sequence: CASSTWTSGRDGTQYF. CDR3 nucleotides: TGTGCCAGCAGCACTTGGACTAGCGGGAGAGATGGTACGCAGTATTTT.

The CDR3 DNA reads as TGTGCCAGCAGCTTTGTGTCTATGGAGTACGAGCAGTACTTC. Protein product: CASSFVSMEYEQYF. The chain links TRBV11-2 to TRBJ2-7; D unresolved. This CDR3 has 14 amino acids. Germline assignment: CDR1 SGHAT and CDR2 FQNNGV. Trimming removed 3 bases at V and 4 bases at J, with 13 bases between. The full variable domain, with the rest looked up from reference TRBV11-2 and TRBJ2-7, is EAGVAQSPRYKIIEKRQSVAFWCNPISGHATLYWYQQILGQGPKLLIQFQNNGVVDDSQLPKDRFSAERLKGVDSTLKIQPAKLEDSAVYLCASSFVSMEYEQYFGPGTRLTVT.

This chain uses TRBV5-5 with TRBJ2-7; 7 bases line up with TRBD1. Unmatched junction bases numbered 8, after V lost 7 bases and J lost 1 base. The length of the CDR3 is 14 residues. Germline V gene lookup returns CDR1 SGHKS and CDR2 YYEKEE (reference sequence). CDR3 loop: CASSIPGGSYEQYF. The CDR3 DNA reads TGTGCCAGCTCAATTCCAGGGGGATCCTACGAGCAGTACTTC.

CDR3 sequence: CASSIAGDEQFF. As DNA, the CDR3 is TGTGCCAGTAGTATAGCGGGAGACGAGCAGTTCTTC. The J gene is TRBJ2-1, the V gene TRBV19, with TRBD2 as a possible D gene (6 bases). This CDR3 has 12 residues. Germline V gives CDR1 LNHDA, CDR2 SQIVND (reference sequence). Trimming removed 1 base from V and 10 bases from J, with 8 bases in between.

The V call is TRBV28, the J call TRBJ2-5; D is uncertain. Per germline, CDR1 MDHEN and CDR2 SYDVKM. Trimming removed 6 bases at V and 5 bases at J, with 16 bases between. The CDR3 runs 14 residues. CDR3 in amino acids: CASSSTRVGETQYF. The CDR3 DNA reads as TGTGCCAGCAGCTCGACTCGGGTCGGGGAGACCCAGTACTTC.

The rearrangement joins TRBV19 to TRBJ1-6; D is perhaps TRBD1 (5 bases). V was shortened by 6 bases and J by 8 bases, with 11 bases between the two germline ends. This CDR3 contains 13 residues. The V gene's germline CDR1 is LNHDA and CDR2 SQIVND (reference sequence). Here the CDR3 DNA reads TGTGCCAGTAGCCAGGGAGGCGATTCACCCCTCCACTTT. It translates to CASSQGGDSPLHF.

J is TRBJ2-4 and V is TRBV7-2, with 9 nucleotides matching TRBD1. The length of the CDR3 is 15 residues. J gave up 1 base and V 5 bases, and 3 bases lay outside the gene matches. The germline V gene encodes CDR1 SGHTA and CDR2 FQGNSA. This CDR3 reads CASSRTGVAKNIQYF. The CDR3 bases are TGTGCCAGCAGCCGGACAGGGGTCGCCAAAAACATTCAGTACTTC.

The V call is TRBV10-1, the J call TRBJ1-5; 11 nucleotides match TRBD1. The CDR3 totals 15 residues. With 6 bases clipped from V and 2 bases from J, the junction kept 3 bases outside the gene matches. In germline, CDR1 is WNHNN, CDR2 SYGVQD (reference sequence). This chain's CDR3 is CASRKGQGGNQPQHF. The CDR3 DNA reads TGCGCCAGCAGAAAGGGACAGGGGGGCAATCAGCCCCAGCATTTT.

Here the CDR3 DNA reads TGCGCCAGCAGCTTAGACTCCTCCGAGTACTTC. Translation gives CASSLDSSEYF. The chain recombines TRBV5-1 with TRBJ2-7; no definite D call. V was shortened by 2 bases and J by 11 bases, with 11 bases between the two germline ends. Germline lookup yields CDR1 SGHRS and CDR2 YFSETQ. CDR3 length: 11 amino acids.

V and J are TRBV19 and TRBJ2-2, with unresolved D. V shed 6 bases and J shed 1 base, with 12 bases lying between them. This CDR3 comprises 15 residues. The germline gives CDR1 LNHDA, CDR2 SQIVND (reference sequence). The CDR3 reads CASRINGLNTGELFF. CDR3 DNA: TGTGCCAGTAGAATAAATGGCCTGAACACCGGGGAGCTGTTTTTT.

The rearrangement uses TRBV27 and TRBJ2-5; a weak D match, TRBD1 (6 bases). The J call may be faulty, since TRBJ2-7 better matches the DNA end. The CDR3 extends over 18 amino acids. Per the germline V gene, CDR1 is MNHEY and CDR2 is SMNVEV (reference sequence). The CDR3 sequence is CASSLTPQFTGKFYEQYF. The CDR3 nucleotides are TGTGCCAGCAGTTTAACCCCCCAATTTACAGGGAAGTTCTACGAGCAGTACTTC.

The chain has TRBV15 and TRBJ1-1; D remains ambiguous. Trimming stripped 4 bases from V and 1 base from J, with 7 bases between. This CDR3 contains 13 residues. CDR1 and CDR2 from the germline V gene are LNHNV and YYDKDF (reference sequence). Here the CDR3 DNA reads TGTGCCACCAGCATCTATGAGAACACTGAAGCTTTCTTT. Protein sequence: CATSIYENTEAFF.

The CDR3 protein is CASIGTSISETQYF. In DNA form, the CDR3 reads TGTGCCAGCATTGGGACTAGTATTTCAGAGACCCAGTACTTC. The rearrangement uses TRBV7-2 and TRBJ2-5; 8 bases align to TRBD2. The CDR3 loop spans 14 amino acids. Germline CDR1 is SGHTA and CDR2 is FQGNSA. Trimming at V came to 7 bases and at J to 4 bases, leaving 8 bases not matched to a gene.

The chain is built from TRBV2 and TRBJ1-6, with D perhaps TRBD1 (5 bases). Germline V gene sequence: CDR1 SNHLY, CDR2 FYNNEI. The V gene lost 1 base and the J gene lost 10 bases, with 20 bases spanning the gap. The CDR3 contains 17 residues. The CDR3 region has the DNA TGTGCCAGCAGTGAAGTACCCGTTAGGGGCAGCGACTCACCCCTCCACTTT. Translating it yields CASSEVPVRGSDSPLHF.